This T cell receptor beta chain was captured in a study of cytomegalovirus exposure and HLA in healthy donors listed by TCRdb under 2017. With respect to the entire study: An earlier analysis of roughly 570 of the donors reported approximately 260 Gb of sequence data and 117 million unique TCR beta sequences obtained from about 179 million T cells. In addition to the first cohort of about 650 subjects, a separate validation cohort of 130 or so different subjects was used. Genome-wide SNP genotypes for about 65% of the 666 donors were used in a later genetic analysis, which treated that subset as a discovery cohort. Among the 398 genotyped donors, approximately 76% belonged to the genetic ancestry cluster associated with self-reported Caucasian donors. About 300 gigabases of sequencing data and tens of millions of unique TCR sequences were included in an early release covering about 600 HLA-typed donors. In a later analysis, previously published TCR beta repertoires from 500 to 750 donors were re-analyzed and high-resolution HLA genotyping was added so that TCR occurrence patterns could be studied. Four or five DR-DQ haplotypes were handled as single units for association and clustering, since linkage in the cohort was strong. The study aimed to test whether cataloging public T cell receptors could reveal signatures of past pathogen exposure. HLA typing covered class I and class II loci at four-digit resolution. Every discovery cohort repertoire had been produced on one sequencing platform. High-throughput TCR immunosequencing, statistical association of individual TCRs with disease status, and machine learning were combined to predict cytomegalovirus infection status. Among almost 400 genotyped donors of the cohort, an average of around 240,000 unique TCR beta nucleotide sequences were sequenced per donor, about a sixth of them non-productive. Rather than drawing on any new phenotypic data, the later analysis identified candidate immune exposures from TCR beta sequences and the way those sequences occurred across donors. Donor age, sex, ethnicity and CMV serostatus were collected together with the repertoire data. Using immunosequencing, the study profiled T cell repertoires from 500 to 800 subjects and related those repertoires to cytomegalovirus serostatus. Typing coverage varied by locus: about 620-640 donors for A, B, C, DRB1 and DQB1; approximately 500 for DQA1; about 590 for DPA1; more than 450 for DPB1. To decide whether each TCR beta V gene segment behaved as functional or pseudogenic, an earlier analysis of some 540 of the donors relied on high-throughput TCR beta sequencing. General study outcomes and caveats: A further reported finding was that TCR beta sequences accurately predicted the HLA-A and HLA-B alleles for most subjects in the first cohort. A cluster of highly shared sequence variants was judged likely to be a technical artifact of the sequencing pipeline. When HLA alleles, especially DR and DQ, strongly co-occurred, attributing TCR associations to individual alleles was difficult. Because the 87-base-pair reads could not distinguish some IMGT-functional V segments, including TRBV6-2 and TRBV6-3, those segments were excluded. In a later analysis, several top co-occurrence clusters were reported to appear linked to parvovirus B19, influenza, CMV and Epstein-Barr virus. A few of the identified cytomegalovirus-associated TCR beta chains were confirmed in vitro to be specific for cytomegalovirus antigens. Because counts were too low, seventeen rarely observed V segments, including chromosome 9 orphons, were excluded from the earlier analysis of fewer than 650 of the donors. The presence/absence analyses assumed that sequencing depth was roughly uniform across donors, and that assumption may not be true. A total of 164 TCR beta chains were listed by the study as associated with cytomegalovirus. A later genetic analysis reported fewer N-insertions in productive TCRs among donors in an Asian-associated ancestry cluster than the approximately 700-donor mean. Correlated functional status among segregating V segments might reflect linkage disequilibrium, but an unknown experimental factor could not be ruled out. In both the original and validation cohorts, the classifier was reported to diagnose cytomegalovirus status with high specificity and sensitivity. In an earlier analysis of some 500 of the donors, most TCR beta V segments appeared in productive rearrangements about 87% or about 30% of the time, broadly matching IMGT annotations. In a later analysis, HLA-associated TCR beta chains were found to be more clonally expanded and to have lower generation probabilities than equally common non-associated chains. A later analysis associated 17,000 or so TCR beta sequences with specific HLA alleles at a false discovery rate of 0.05. In a later analysis, the rate of TCR association differed among HLA loci, with DRB1 alleles having the most associated TCRs and HLA-C alleles having the fewest. Most CMV-associated TCR beta chains appeared to be HLA-restricted in a later analysis, and the HLA associations seemed to be driven largely by CMV exposure. Across donors, most TCR sequences were observed very rarely, whereas some public TCRs were present in many individuals. Only TCR beta chains were sequenced in this cohort, and the absence of alpha or paired-chain data limited detectable features. According to the authors, the approach could potentially be generalized to other disease states and immunological phenotypes. HLA typing was unavailable for some donors at each locus, so association tests used only the typed subset. V-gene and J-gene trimming of TCR beta chains was associated with a missense DCLRE1C variant in a later genetic analysis, and the association was replicated in an independent cohort. Immune exposure information for the cohort was limited to CMV serostatus.

According to the germline V gene, CDR1 reads MNHEY and CDR2 reads SVGAGI. The CDR3 holds 13 amino acids from the cysteine to the phenylalanine. Just the 39-base CDR3 DNA is kept, in frame starting at base 1. V gives up 6 bases and J gives up 2 bases, and the segment between their germline ends measures 11 bases. Library method: the immunoSEQ multiplex PCR assay. For the multiplex PCR, a mixture combining 60 forward primers for TCR Vbeta segments and 13 reverse primers for TCR Jbeta segments was used. The CDR3 region of rearranged TCR beta genes was amplified from genomic DNA by a multiplex PCR assay. On the Illumina HiSeq System, the amplified TCR beta libraries were sequenced as 87-base-pair reads. For the original study's pipeline: A later analysis tallied tens of millions of unique TCR beta chains across the 666 repertoires, and around 10 million of those chains were shared by two or more donors. To remove PCR and sequencing errors, raw reads were error-corrected and collapsed into unique sequences using a nearest-neighbor algorithm that merged closely related sequences. Alignment of CDR3 sequences to IMGT reference sequences was used to assign V, D and J gene segments. For a sequence to be retained, a match of at least six nucleotides was required to both a V gene segment and a J gene segment. A rearrangement was called productive if the CDR3 had no stop codons and remained in frame with V and J, and every other rearrangement was called non-productive. CDR3 was defined by IMGT convention, running from the second conserved V-encoded cysteine to the conserved J-encoded phenylalanine. The earlier analysis of 500 to 650 of the donors excluded any sequence lacking an unambiguous match to a single V gene segment. In an earlier analysis of some 590 of the donors, V segments were called functional above 56.7% productive rearrangements and were called segregating when the between-donor standard deviation exceeded 5%. A statistical classification framework was built to diagnose cytomegalovirus status from the catalog of TCR beta chain sequences. A later analysis assigned V and J genes by comparing TCR nucleotide sequences with IMGT/GENE-DB human TR gene sequences. The TCRdist pipeline was used in a later analysis to assign CDR3 sequences and most-parsimonious VDJ recombination scenarios. In a later analysis, every TCR beta chain was defined by the combination of its CDR3 amino acid sequence and its V-gene family, and reads without a unique V-gene family were dropped. As a way to deal with suspected cross-contamination and a sequencing artifact, a later analysis dropped nearly 600 nucleotide sequences that were highly shared and had low generation probability. In a later analysis, a clonal expansion index was calculated for each public chain from normalized within-repertoire ranks of inferred template counts. In a later analysis, generation probabilities were computed using a VDJ recombination model fitted to out-of-frame rearrangements, and the results were checked against IGoR. Hypergeometric tests were used in a later analysis to score TCR-TCR, TCR-HLA and TCR-CMV co-occurrence, with a repertoire-size bias correction applied to the TCR pairs. A later analysis estimated false discovery rates by permuting HLA or CMV assignments 20 times. A later analysis grouped co-occurring TCRs with DBSCAN, adding TCRdist sequence similarity when clustering within HLA-allele-positive subsets. Repertoires with fewer than 30,000 or more than 120,000 public chains were left out of co-occurrence clustering, as were a handful of repertoires with anomalous nucleotide sharing. The table comes from immuneACCESS by way of TCRdb, which keeps in-frame sequences with V and J called. Part of the clones is missing from these tables; in studies checked, under half for an unresolved V gene and the rest for unknown reasons. V, J and clone size are taken as reported in that table, and D and trimming were inferred from the DNA itself. The sample table shows around 130,000 clones, and around 86% are seen once. Jointly, the top ten make up about 0.76% of the sample.

To note about this clone: The antigen it recognizes is unknown. Base-call qualities are not available, and no considerably larger clone is one nucleotide away.

The cohort comprised some 700 healthy bone marrow donors. All cohort members were sampled while nominally healthy, although unrecorded immune exposures were likely present. The donor was CMV seronegative and was included in the group of hundreds of seronegative cohort members. A peripheral blood sample was provided by each donor, and peripheral blood mononuclear cells were used for TCR beta sequencing. Genomic DNA was extracted from the blood cell samples with the Qiagen DNeasy Blood Extraction Kit. The TCR originated in a man younger than 30 in good health and CMV-seronegative. The receptor chain draws on TRBV6-5 and TRBJ2-7; a weak D assignment points to TRBD1 (5 bases agree). The source material was PBMCs. CDR3 reads: CASRPDSPYEQYF. The DNA is as follows: TGTGCCAGCAGACCAGACAGTCCCTACGAGCAGTACTTC.